This record looks at one T cell receptor beta chain sequence and its context. CDR1 is SNHLY and CDR2 is FYNNEI in the germline V gene. V lost 6 bases to trimming and J lost 3 bases; unmatched junction nucleotides: 8. The CDR3 length is 15 residues. The protocol was immunoSEQ multiplex PCR, while the TCRdb copy is restricted to in-frame clones and leaves out a portion. The sample holds just under 250,000 clones, 86% seen once. The data stem from a study of blood T cell repertoires in COVID-19. This chain links TRBV2 with TRBJ2-5, with TRBD1 identical over 9 bases. Material for sequencing was peripheral blood. The origin of this receptor is a woman under 40 who had recovered from COVID-19. This chain's CDR3 is CASRGTTGGKETQYF. The CDR3 nucleotides are TGTGCCAGCAGGGGTACGACAGGGGGAAAAGAGACCCAGTACTTC.